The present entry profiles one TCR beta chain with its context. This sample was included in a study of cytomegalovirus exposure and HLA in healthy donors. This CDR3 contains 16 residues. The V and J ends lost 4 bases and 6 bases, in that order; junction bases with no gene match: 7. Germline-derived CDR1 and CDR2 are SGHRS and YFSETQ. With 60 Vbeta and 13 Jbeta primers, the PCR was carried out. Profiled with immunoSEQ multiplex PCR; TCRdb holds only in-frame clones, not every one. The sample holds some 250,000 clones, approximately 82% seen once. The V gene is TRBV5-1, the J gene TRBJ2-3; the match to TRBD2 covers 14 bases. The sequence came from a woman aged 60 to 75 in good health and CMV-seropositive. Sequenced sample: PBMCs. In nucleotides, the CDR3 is TGCGCCAGCAGCGACGGACTAGCGGGAGGCCCTGATACGCAGTATTTT. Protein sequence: CASSDGLAGGPDTQYF. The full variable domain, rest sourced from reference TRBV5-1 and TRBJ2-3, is KAGVTQTPRYLIKTRGQQVTLSCSPISGHRSVSWYQQTPGQGLQFLFEYFSETQRNKGNFPGRFSGRQFSNSRSEMNVSTLELGDSALYLCASSDGLAGGPDTQYFGPGTRLTVL.